These 32 T cell receptor beta chains were sequenced from one sample in a study of blood T cell repertoires in COVID-19 (TCRdb year 2020). The library relied on the immunoSEQ multiplex PCR assay. TCRdb obtained this table from immuneACCESS and retained in-frame rearrangements with V and J assigned. These tables miss some clones; where compared with another copy, unresolved V genes account for less than half of the shortfall, and the remainder is unexplained. This sample comprises about 410,000 clones, just over 85% of them detected only once. Together, the top ten hold 1.4% of the sample. Sequencing was carried out using peripheral blood. The source is a woman under 40 with active or convalescent COVID-19.

The chain combines TRBV5-6 with TRBJ1-2, with D possibly matching TRBD1 (6 bases). The CDR3 loop spans 15 amino acids. Germline-derived CDR1 and CDR2 are SGHDT and YYEEEE. The V and J ends lost 1 base and 8 bases respectively, with 18 bases between them. The CDR3: CASSLPAGGAKGYTF. CDR3 sequence (DNA): TGTGCCAGCAGCTTGCCAGCCGGGGGGGCAAAGGGCTACACCTTC. The variable domain in full, completed from reference TRBV5-6 and TRBJ1-2, reads DAGVTQSPTHLIKTRGQQVTLRCSPKSGHDTVSWYQQALGQGPQFIFQYYEEEERQRGNFPDRFSGHQFPNYSSELNVNALLLGDSALYLCASSLPAGGAKGYTFGSGTRLTVV.

The chain combines TRBV29-1 with TRBJ2-5; 8 bases map to TRBD2. V trimming: 4 bases; J trimming: 5 bases; junction bases outside the gene matches: 15. The CDR3 is 16 amino acids. Germline V gene lookup returns CDR1 SQVTM and CDR2 ANQGSEA. The CDR3 bases are TGCAGCGTTGTTTATCTAGCGGGTTCTGGTTTGGAGACCCAGTACTTC. It specifies CSVVYLAGSGLETQYF.

The chain combines TRBV13 with TRBJ2-7; 8 nucleotides align to TRBD1. V shed 5 bases and J 7 bases; nucleotides not matched to a gene: 10. The germline V gene has CDR1 PRHDT and CDR2 FYEKMQ (reference sequence). There are 14 residues in the CDR3. As DNA, the CDR3 is TGTGCCAGCAGCCAACTCAGGACAGGGAAGGAGCAGTACTTC. This sequence encodes CASSQLRTGKEQYF. The full variable domain, with the rest looked up from reference TRBV13 and TRBJ2-7, is AAGVIQSPRHLIKEKRETATLKCYPIPRHDTVYWYQQGPGQDPQFLISFYEKMQSDKGSIPDRFSAQQFSDYHSELNMSSLELGDSALYFCASSQLRTGKEQYFGPGTRLTVT.

This chain connects TRBV29-1 to TRBJ2-2, with TRBD2 matching 12 bases. Per germline, CDR1 SQVTM and CDR2 ANQGSEA. Trimming removed 7 bases from V and 4 bases from J; junction bases left unmatched: 7. The CDR3 is made up of 15 amino acids. The CDR3 sequence is CSAFGTSGSTGELFF. The CDR3 DNA follows: TGCAGCGCCTTTGGGACTAGCGGGTCCACCGGGGAGCTGTTTTTT.

The V call is TRBV6-5, the J call TRBJ1-3; D ambiguous. The germline V gene has CDR1 MNHEY and CDR2 SVGAGI. Trimming left V 5 bases short and J 0 bases short, with 11 bases between. This CDR3 is 15 amino acids long. CDR3 loop: CASSTDSYSGNTIYF. The DNA of the CDR3 is TGTGCCAGCAGTACGGACTCCTACTCTGGAAACACCATATATTTT.

This chain uses TRBV3-1 (or the pseudogene TRBV3-2) with TRBJ2-2; 11 bases map to TRBD2. The ends lost 1 base at V and 5 bases at J; junction bases unmatched: 6. Germline CDR1 LGHDT, CDR2 YNNKEL (reference sequence). The CDR3 is 17 amino acids. Here the CDR3 reads CASSQVGLAATTGELFF. The CDR3 DNA follows: TGTGCCAGCAGCCAAGTGGGACTAGCGGCGACAACCGGGGAGCTGTTTTTT.

The genes are TRBV6-5 and TRBJ1-5; D might be TRBD1 (5 bases). The CDR3 is 15 residues long. Germline V gives CDR1 MNHEY, CDR2 SVGAGI. V was pared by 5 bases and J by 1 base, with 12 bases between. The DNA of the CDR3 is TGTGCCAGCAGTCCTCAGGGTGGGAGCAATCAGCCCCAGCATTTT. Translation: CASSPQGGSNQPQHF.

The chain recombines TRBV27 with TRBJ2-7; TRBD2 matches at 10 bases. The V and J ends lost 2 bases and 3 bases, in that order; junction bases with no gene match: 1. The germline CDR1 and CDR2 sequences are MNHEY and SMNVEV (reference sequence). This CDR3 has 14 amino acids. The CDR3 loop is CASSLASGSYEQYF. The CDR3 region has the DNA TGTGCCAGCAGTTTAGCTAGCGGGAGCTACGAGCAGTACTTC.

The DNA of the CDR3 is TGTGCTAGTGGTTCGCAAATCACCGGCGGGGACAATGAGCAGTTCTTC. Translating gives CASGSQITGGDNEQFF. V is TRBV12-5 and J is TRBJ2-1; a weak D match, TRBD2 (6 bases). V lost 4 bases to trimming and J lost 5 bases, with 18 bases between them. The germline V gene has CDR1 LGHNT and CDR2 FRNRAP. The CDR3 contains 16 residues.

This rearrangement joins TRBV7-6 to TRBJ2-1, with 12 bases lining up with TRBD2. This CDR3 spans 17 amino acids. With 1 base clipped from V and 5 bases from J, the junction kept 6 bases outside the gene matches. Looked up from germline, CDR1 is SGHVS and CDR2 is FNYEAQ. This CDR3 reads CASSLGLAGGQNNEQFF. For the CDR3, the DNA is TGTGCCAGCAGCTTAGGCCTAGCGGGAGGGCAAAACAATGAGCAGTTCTTC. Filled out from reference TRBV7-6 and TRBJ2-1, the complete variable domain reads GAGVSQSPRYKVTKRGQDVALRCDPISGHVSLYWYRQALGQGPEFLTYFNYEAQQDKSGLPNDRFSAERPEGSISTLTIQRTEQRDSAMYRCASSLGLAGGQNNEQFFGPGTRLTVL.

The J gene is TRBJ2-5, the V gene TRBV24-1; 8 nucleotides agree with TRBD2. Germline-derived CDR1 and CDR2 are KGHDR and SFDVKD. This CDR3 is 16 amino acids long. V trimming: 3 bases; J trimming: 3 bases; junction bases outside the gene matches: 8. CDR3 amino acids: CATSDGGGSGEETQYF. CDR3 in DNA: TGTGCCACCAGTGATGGGGGGGGTAGCGGGGAAGAGACCCAGTACTTC.

The chain employs TRBV6-1 and TRBJ2-7, with 13 nucleotides matching TRBD2. The CDR3 length is 14 residues. Germline CDR1 and CDR2: MNHNS and SASEGT. After removal of 2 bases from V and 6 bases from J, the junction contained 1 base not matched to a gene. CDR3 nucleotides: TGTGCCAGCAGTGAATGGACTAGCGGGGGCGAGCAGTACTTC. Residues: CASSEWTSGGEQYF.

CDR3 region: CASSLGASGGQETQYF. The CDR3, as DNA: TGTGCCAGCAGCTTAGGGGCTAGCGGGGGGCAAGAGACCCAGTACTTC. The chain recombines TRBV7-8 with TRBJ2-5; TRBD2 aligns across 11 bases. There are 16 residues in the CDR3. J lost 2 bases, V lost 1 base, and 3 bases had no gene match. Germline V gene sequence: CDR1 SGHVS, CDR2 FQNEAQ.

This chain uses TRBV9 with TRBJ2-2; weak D call: TRBD2 (6 bases). Germline CDR1 SGDLS, CDR2 YYNGEE. CDR3 length: 16 residues. V was clipped by 4 bases and J by 3 bases, with 16 bases between them. DNA of the CDR3: TGTGCCAGCAGCTCTGCCGGGGGACGAGACACCGGGGAGCTGTTTTTT. This gives the protein CASSSAGGRDTGELFF.

The rearrangement joins TRBV5-4 to TRBJ2-7, with 10 bases aligning to TRBD2. J lost 3 bases, V lost 2 bases, and 2 bases had no gene match. The CDR3 has 14 residues. The germline V gene has CDR1 SGHNT and CDR2 YYREEE (reference sequence). As DNA, the CDR3 is TGTGCCAGCAGCTTCGGGACTAGCGACTACGAGCAGTACTTC. Translation gives CASSFGTSDYEQYF.

This clone was observed a handful of times. The chain links TRBV14 to TRBJ1-6; D is ambiguous. Trimming stripped 2 bases from V and 9 bases from J, with 14 bases between. Germline-derived CDR1 and CDR2 are SGHDN and FVKESK. The CDR3 totals 15 residues. Here the CDR3 reads CASSQLVGGFSPLHF. In nucleotides, the CDR3 is TGTGCCAGCAGCCAACTGGTGGGAGGCTTTTCACCCCTCCACTTT.

J is TRBJ2-1 and V is TRBV2, with 7 bases that match TRBD2. J lost 13 bases, V lost 8 bases, and 11 bases had no gene match. The CDR3 runs to 12 residues. Germline V gene sequence: CDR1 SNHLY, CDR2 FYNNEI. The DNA for the CDR3 is TGTGCCAGCCAGAAGGAGGGAGGGTCACAGTTCTTC. This gives the protein CASQKEGGSQFF. The variable domain in full, with the rest retrieved from reference TRBV2 and TRBJ2-1, is EPEVTQTPSHQVTQMGQEVILRCVPISNHLYFYWYRQILGQKVEFLVSFYNNEISEKSEIFDDQFSVERPDGSNFTLKIRSTKLEDSAMYFCASQKEGGSQFFGPGTRLTVL.

J is TRBJ1-1 and V is TRBV9; D gene ambiguous. This CDR3 spans 16 amino acids. Trimming shortened V by 4 bases and J by 3 bases, and 19 bases separated the two germline ends. Germline V gives CDR1 SGDLS, CDR2 YYNGEE. The CDR3 here is CASSLEEGGVDTEAFF. CDR3 nucleotides: TGTGCCAGCAGCCTTGAGGAGGGCGGAGTTGACACTGAAGCTTTCTTT.

The J gene is TRBJ1-1, the V gene TRBV5-6; D unresolved. Per the germline V gene, CDR1 is SGHDT and CDR2 is YYEEEE. The CDR3 length is 13 residues. Trimming removed 3 bases from V and 4 bases from J, with 10 bases in between. The DNA for the CDR3 is TGTGCCAGCAGCTCCGTCACGCGCACTGAAGCTTTCTTT. It codes for CASSSVTRTEAFF.

The gene calls are TRBV27 and TRBJ2-1, with 8 bases lining up with TRBD2. CDR3 size: 17 residues. Trimming removed 2 bases from V and 2 bases from J; junction bases left unmatched: 8. In germline, CDR1 is MNHEY, CDR2 SMNVEV (reference sequence). The CDR3 reads CASSLGAGEYPYNEQFF. The CDR3 DNA follows: TGTGCCAGCAGTTTAGGAGCGGGAGAGTATCCCTACAATGAGCAGTTCTTC.

This clone came up once. The genes are TRBV7-9 and TRBJ2-7, with 9 nucleotides matching TRBD1. CDR1 is SEHNR, CDR2 FQNEAQ, per germline (reference sequence). The CDR3 is 16 residues long. Trimming at V came to 4 bases and at J to 2 bases, leaving 9 bases not matched to a gene. The CDR3 DNA follows: TGTGCCAGCAGCTCGAACAGGGGGCCGAACCCCTACGAGCAGTACTTC. This sequence encodes CASSSNRGPNPYEQYF.

This rearrangement joins TRBV5-1 to TRBJ2-3; 10 bases fit TRBD2. Germline-derived CDR1 and CDR2 are SGHRS and YFSETQ. V lost 7 bases and J lost 4; bases outside the gene matches: 6. There are 14 residues in the CDR3. CDR3 amino acids: CASRLAGDADTQYF. CDR3 in DNA: TGCGCCAGCCGGCTAGCGGGGGACGCAGATACGCAGTATTTT.

The rearrangement links TRBV5-4 to TRBJ2-3, with D hard to call. Per germline, CDR1 SGHNT and CDR2 YYREEE (reference sequence). CDR3 length: 14 residues. The V gene lost 1 base and the J gene lost 2 bases, with 8 bases spanning the gap. The CDR3 is CASSLKDNTDTQYF. The CDR3 DNA follows: TGTGCCAGCAGCTTGAAAGACAACACAGATACGCAGTATTTT.

The chain uses TRBV15 and TRBJ2-2, with 12 nucleotides matching TRBD2. The CDR3 has 17 amino acids. V lost 0 bases to trimming and J lost 6 bases; unmatched junction nucleotides: 5. The germline CDR1 and CDR2 sequences are LNHNV and YYDKDF (reference sequence). CDR3 DNA sequence: TGTGCCACCAGCAGAGATCCGGGACTAGCGGGTCCCGGGGAGCTGTTTTTT. Its translation is CATSRDPGLAGPGELFF.

This clone has just a few counts. The V call is TRBV2, the J call TRBJ2-3, with 10 bases identical to TRBD2. The germline CDR1 and CDR2 sequences are SNHLY and FYNNEI. This CDR3 is 15 amino acids long. Germline trimming cut 4 bases from V and 3 bases from J; bases unmatched to any gene: 4. The CDR3 nucleotides read TGTGCCAGCAGTGCGAGCGGGGGGGGTACAGATACGCAGTATTTT. Protein product: CASSASGGGTDTQYF.

This clone was observed once. V usage is TRBV29-1 and J usage is TRBJ1-1; D is unresolved. This CDR3 is built from 11 residues. Germline CDR1 is SQVTM and CDR2 is ANQGSEA. Trimming stripped 4 bases from V and 1 base from J, with 4 bases between. The CDR3 DNA sequence: TGCAGCGTTGTATGGAACACTGAAGCTTTCTTT. Translated, it gives CSVVWNTEAFF.

In nucleotides, the CDR3 is TGTGCCAGCAGCGGGTACAATGAGCAGTTCTTC. It is translated as CASSGYNEQFF. The V and J genes are TRBV28 and TRBJ2-1; no definite D call. Germline V gene sequence: CDR1 MDHEN, CDR2 SYDVKM. The CDR3 sequence is 11 residues long. V lost 6 bases to trimming and J lost 4 bases, with 4 bases between them.

The gene calls are TRBV4-1 and TRBJ1-2, with D possibly TRBD1 on 6 matching bases. CDR1 and CDR2 (germline): MGHRA, YSYEKL. Trimming took off 0 bases at V and 8 bases at J, with 16 bases between the two ends. CDR3 size: 15 residues. CDR3 coding DNA: TGCGCCAGCAGCCAAGATGGGCGGCAGGGGAACGGCTACACCTTC. Protein sequence: CASSQDGRQGNGYTF.

The table lists this clone with a count of one. The chain's CDR3 is CASRQNEKLFF. CDR3 coding DNA: TGTGCCAGCAGGCAGAATGAAAAACTGTTTTTT. The V call is TRBV6-5, the J call TRBJ1-4; D gene ambiguous. Germline V gene sequence: CDR1 MNHEY, CDR2 SVGAGI. V was cut by 6 bases and J by 5 bases, with 4 bases left in between. The CDR3 extends over 11 amino acids.

This clone showed up just once. The chain employs TRBV14 and TRBJ1-3; 7 bases agree with TRBD1. This CDR3 contains 16 residues. After removal of 4 bases from V and 0 bases from J, the junction contained 6 bases not matched to a gene. Germline V gene lookup returns CDR1 SGHDN and CDR2 FVKESK. The CDR3 region has the DNA TGTGCCAGCAGCCCTCTGACAGGGAGCTCTGGAAACACCATATATTTT. It translates to CASSPLTGSSGNTIYF.

The V and J genes are TRBV12-3 or TRBV12-4 and TRBJ2-7; D is ambiguous. The V end was cut by 1 base, the J end by 3 bases, with 7 bases between. The CDR3 totals 13 residues. The DNA of the CDR3 is TGTGCCAGCAGTTTAGAAGCAGGCTACGAGCAGTACTTC. Translation gives CASSLEAGYEQYF.

This rearrangement joins TRBV4-2 to TRBJ1-3; no definite D call. Germline V lookup: CDR1 LGHNA, CDR2 YNFKEQ. The V and J ends lost 0 bases and 1 base respectively, with 10 bases between them. CDR3 size: 16 residues. The chain's CDR3 is CASSQERRVSGNTIYF. The CDR3 DNA follows: TGTGCCAGCAGCCAAGAGCGGCGAGTGTCTGGAAACACCATATATTTT.